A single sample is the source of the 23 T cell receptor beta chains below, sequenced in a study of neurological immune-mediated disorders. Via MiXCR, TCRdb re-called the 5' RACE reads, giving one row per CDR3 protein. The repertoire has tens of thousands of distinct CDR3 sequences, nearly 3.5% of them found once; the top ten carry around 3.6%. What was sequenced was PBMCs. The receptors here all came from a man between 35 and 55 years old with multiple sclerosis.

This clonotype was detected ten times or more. The CDR3 spells CSASPDRYGYTF. The CDR3 bases are TGCAGTGCTAGTCCTGATCGGTATGGCTACACCTTC. This chain joins TRBV20-1 and TRBJ1-2; D call uncertain. The CDR3 has 12 residues. CDR1 and CDR2 (germline): DFQATT, SNEGSKA (reference sequence). V lost 3 bases to trimming and J lost 5 bases, with 10 bases between them.

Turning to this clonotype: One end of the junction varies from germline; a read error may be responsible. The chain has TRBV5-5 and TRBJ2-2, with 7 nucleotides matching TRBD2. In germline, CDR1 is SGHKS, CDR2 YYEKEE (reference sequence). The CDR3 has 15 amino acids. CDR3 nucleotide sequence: TGTGCCAACAGCCACCGGACTAGTTGGACCGGGGAGCTGTTTTTT. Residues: CANSHRTSWTGELFF.

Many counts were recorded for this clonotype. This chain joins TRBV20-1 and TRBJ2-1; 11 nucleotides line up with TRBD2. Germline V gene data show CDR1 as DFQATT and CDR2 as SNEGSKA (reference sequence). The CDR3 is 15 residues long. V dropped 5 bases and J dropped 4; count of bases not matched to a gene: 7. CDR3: CSARPGTSGYNEQFF. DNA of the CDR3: TGCAGTGCTCGCCCCGGGACTAGCGGTTACAATGAGCAGTTCTTC.

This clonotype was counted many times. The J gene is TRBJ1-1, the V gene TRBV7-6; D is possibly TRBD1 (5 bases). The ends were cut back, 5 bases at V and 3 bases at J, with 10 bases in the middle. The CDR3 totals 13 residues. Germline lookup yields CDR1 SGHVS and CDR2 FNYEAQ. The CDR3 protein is CASSHRGDTEAFF. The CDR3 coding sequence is TGTGCCAGCAGCCACCGGGGGGACACTGAAGCTTTCTTT. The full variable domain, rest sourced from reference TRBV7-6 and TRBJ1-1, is GAGVSQSPRYKVTKRGQDVALRCDPISGHVSLYWYRQALGQGPEFLTYFNYEAQQDKSGLPNDRFSAERPEGSISTLTIQRTEQRDSAMYRCASSHRGDTEAFFGQGTRLTVV.

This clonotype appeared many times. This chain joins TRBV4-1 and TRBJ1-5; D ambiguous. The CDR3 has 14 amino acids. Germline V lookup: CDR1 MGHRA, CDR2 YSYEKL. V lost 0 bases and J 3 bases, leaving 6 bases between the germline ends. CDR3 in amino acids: CASSQEGPNQPQHF. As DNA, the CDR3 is TGCGCCAGCAGCCAAGAGGGTCCCAATCAGCCCCAGCATTTT.

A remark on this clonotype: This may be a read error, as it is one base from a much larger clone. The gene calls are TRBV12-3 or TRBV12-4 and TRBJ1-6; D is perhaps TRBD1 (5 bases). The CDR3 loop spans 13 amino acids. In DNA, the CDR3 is TGTGCCAGCAGTTTGACAGCAAATTCACACCTCCACTTT. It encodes CASSLTANSHLHF.

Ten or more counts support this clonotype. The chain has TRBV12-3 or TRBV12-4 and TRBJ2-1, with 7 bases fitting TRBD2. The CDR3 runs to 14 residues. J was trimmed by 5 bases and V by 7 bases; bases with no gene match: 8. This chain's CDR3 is CASTQRGFHNEQFF. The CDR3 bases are TGTGCCAGCACCCAGCGGGGTTTCCACAATGAGCAGTTCTTC.

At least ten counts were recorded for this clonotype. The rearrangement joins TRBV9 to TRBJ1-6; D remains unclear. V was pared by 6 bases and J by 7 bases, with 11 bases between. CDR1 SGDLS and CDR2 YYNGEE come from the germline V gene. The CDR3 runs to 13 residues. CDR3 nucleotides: TGTGCCAGCACCCGAGACGGGAATTCACCCCTCCACTTT. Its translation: CASTRDGNSPLHF.

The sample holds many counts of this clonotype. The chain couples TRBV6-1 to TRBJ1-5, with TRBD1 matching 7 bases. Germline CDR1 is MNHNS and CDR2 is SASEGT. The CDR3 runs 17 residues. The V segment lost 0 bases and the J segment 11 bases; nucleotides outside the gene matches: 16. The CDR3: CASSEAGGTVSSGAQHF. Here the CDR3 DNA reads TGTGCCAGCAGTGAAGCCGGGGGGACAGTCTCCTCGGGTGCCCAGCATTTT.

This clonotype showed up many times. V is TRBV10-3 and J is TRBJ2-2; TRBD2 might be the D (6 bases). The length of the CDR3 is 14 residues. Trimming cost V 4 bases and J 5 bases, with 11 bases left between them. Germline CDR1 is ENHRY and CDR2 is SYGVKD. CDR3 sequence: CAISGSGGTGELFF. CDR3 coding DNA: TGTGCCATCAGTGGGTCTGGGGGGACCGGGGAGCTGTTTTTT.

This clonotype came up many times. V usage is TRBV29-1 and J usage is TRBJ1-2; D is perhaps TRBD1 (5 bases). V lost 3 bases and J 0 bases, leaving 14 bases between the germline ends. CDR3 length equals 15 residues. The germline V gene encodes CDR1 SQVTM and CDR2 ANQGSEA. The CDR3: CSVDADSGPNYGYTF. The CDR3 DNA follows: TGCAGCGTTGATGCCGACAGCGGGCCTAACTATGGCTACACCTTC.

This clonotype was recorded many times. CDR3 in DNA: TGCAGTGCTAGACCAAGCGGGAGGGCCCGGAATGAGCAGTTCTTC. Protein product: CSARPSGRARNEQFF. The chain has TRBV20-1 and TRBJ2-1, with TRBD2 matching over 10 bases. Germline V gene sequence: CDR1 DFQATT, CDR2 SNEGSKA (reference sequence). The CDR3 is 15 residues long. V was pared by 2 bases and J by 7 bases, with 8 bases of the junction left unmatched.

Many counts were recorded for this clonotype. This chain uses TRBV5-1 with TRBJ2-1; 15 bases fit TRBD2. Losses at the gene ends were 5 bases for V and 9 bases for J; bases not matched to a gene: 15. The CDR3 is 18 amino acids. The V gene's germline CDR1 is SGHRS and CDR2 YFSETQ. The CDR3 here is CASSLTPGLAGGRVEQFF. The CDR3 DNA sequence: TGCGCCAGCAGTCTCACCCCCGGACTAGCGGGGGGGCGGGTTGAGCAGTTCTTC.

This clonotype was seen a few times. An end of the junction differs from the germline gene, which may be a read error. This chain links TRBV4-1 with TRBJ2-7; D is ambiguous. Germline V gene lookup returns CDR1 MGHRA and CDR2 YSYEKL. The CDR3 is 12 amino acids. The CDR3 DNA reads TGCGACAGCAGCACAAACAACTACGAGCAGTACTTC. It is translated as CDSSTNNYEQYF.

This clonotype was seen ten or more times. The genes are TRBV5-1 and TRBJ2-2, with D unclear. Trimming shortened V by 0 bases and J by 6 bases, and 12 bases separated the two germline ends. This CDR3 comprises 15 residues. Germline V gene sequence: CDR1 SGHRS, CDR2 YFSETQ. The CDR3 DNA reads TGCGCCAGCAGCTTGGCCGGGCTAGGGCCCGGGGAGCTGTTTTTT. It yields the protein CASSLAGLGPGELFF.

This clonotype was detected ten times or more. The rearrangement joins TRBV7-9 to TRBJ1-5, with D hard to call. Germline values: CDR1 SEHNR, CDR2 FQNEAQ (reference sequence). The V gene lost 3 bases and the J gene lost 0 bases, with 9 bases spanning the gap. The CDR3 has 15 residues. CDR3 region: CASSLGQYSNQPQHF. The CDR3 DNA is TGTGCCAGCAGCTTGGGTCAGTATAGCAATCAGCCCCAGCATTTT.

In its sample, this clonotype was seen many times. CDR3 amino acids: CASSLNRGPRTGNTEAFF. The CDR3 nucleotides read TGTGCCAGCAGTTTGAACCGAGGACCTCGGACGGGGAACACTGAAGCTTTCTTT. The chain links TRBV12-3 or TRBV12-4 to TRBJ1-1; D is uncertain. V dropped 3 bases and J dropped 1 base, with 21 bases sitting between them. The CDR3 covers 18 residues.

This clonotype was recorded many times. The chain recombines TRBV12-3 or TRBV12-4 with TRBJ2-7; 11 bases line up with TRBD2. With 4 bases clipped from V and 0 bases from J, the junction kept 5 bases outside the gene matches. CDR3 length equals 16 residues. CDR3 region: CASSWGLAELSYEQYF. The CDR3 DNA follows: TGTGCCAGCAGTTGGGGACTAGCGGAACTCTCCTACGAGCAGTACTTC.

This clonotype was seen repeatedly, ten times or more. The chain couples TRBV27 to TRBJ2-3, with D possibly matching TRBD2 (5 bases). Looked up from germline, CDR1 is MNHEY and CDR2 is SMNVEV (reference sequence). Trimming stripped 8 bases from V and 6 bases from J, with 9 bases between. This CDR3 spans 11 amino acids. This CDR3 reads CASLRGDTQYF. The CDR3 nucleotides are TGTGCCAGCCTCAGAGGGGATACGCAGTATTTT.

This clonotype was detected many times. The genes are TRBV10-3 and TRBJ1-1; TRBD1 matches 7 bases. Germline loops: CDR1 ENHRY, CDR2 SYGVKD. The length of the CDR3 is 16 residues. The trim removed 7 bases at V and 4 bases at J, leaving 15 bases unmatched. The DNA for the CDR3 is TGTGCCATCACTAGGGGGCGCCCTGAGAGAGGCACTGAAGCTTTCTTT. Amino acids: CAITRGRPERGTEAFF.

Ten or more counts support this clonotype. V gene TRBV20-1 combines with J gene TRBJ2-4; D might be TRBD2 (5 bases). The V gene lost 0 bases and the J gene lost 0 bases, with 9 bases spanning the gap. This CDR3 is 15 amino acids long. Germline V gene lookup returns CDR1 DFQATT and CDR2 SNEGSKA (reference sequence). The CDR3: CSARDGKRAKNIQYF. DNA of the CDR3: TGCAGTGCTAGAGACGGGAAGAGAGCCAAAAACATTCAGTACTTC.

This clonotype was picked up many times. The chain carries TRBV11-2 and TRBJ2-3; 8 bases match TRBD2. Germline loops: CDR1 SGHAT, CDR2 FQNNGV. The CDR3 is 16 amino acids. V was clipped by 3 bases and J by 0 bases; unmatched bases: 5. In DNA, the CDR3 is TGTGCCAGCAGCTTGGGGACTAGTCCTAGCACAGATACGCAGTATTTT. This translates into CASSLGTSPSTDTQYF. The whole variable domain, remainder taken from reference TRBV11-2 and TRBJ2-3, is EAGVAQSPRYKIIEKRQSVAFWCNPISGHATLYWYQQILGQGPKLLIQFQNNGVVDDSQLPKDRFSAERLKGVDSTLKIQPAKLEDSAVYLCASSLGTSPSTDTQYFGPGTRLTVL.

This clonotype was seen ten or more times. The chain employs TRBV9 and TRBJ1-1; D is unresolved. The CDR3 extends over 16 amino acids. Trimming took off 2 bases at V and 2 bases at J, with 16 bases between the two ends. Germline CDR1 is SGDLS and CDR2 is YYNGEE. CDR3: CASSVSSTWANTEAFF. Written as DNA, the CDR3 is TGTGCCAGCAGCGTCAGTAGTACCTGGGCCAACACTGAAGCTTTCTTT.